This section outlines one T cell receptor (beta chain) sequence together with its context. Original data processing: Estimates of nucleated cell counts were drawn from the amplification of reference gene primers. The data were produced by immunoSEQ multiplex PCR, yet TCRdb's version contains in-frame clones alone and is incomplete. V and J calls and clone size are copied from that table; D and trimming were computed from the DNA. The table lists a few hundred thousand clones, around 87% of them singletons, with 0.95% to 1.3% in the top ten. The CDR3 is 14 amino acids. The V gene's germline CDR1 is MDHEN and CDR2 SYDVKM. V dropped 4 bases and J dropped 4 bases, with 13 bases sitting between them. Patients at the Seattle site were enrolled during active infection and followed longitudinally. This sample stems from a study of blood T cell repertoires in COVID-19.

The clonotype originates from a woman aged 40 to 50 with COVID-19, enrolled during active disease. V is TRBV28 and J is TRBJ1-2; D is possibly TRBD1 (6 bases). Sequenced sample: peripheral blood. The CDR3, as DNA: TGTGCCAGCAGTTCTCGGGGGGCCTTCTATGGCTACACCTTC. It encodes CASSSRGAFYGYTF.